This T cell receptor beta chain was captured in a study of blood T cell repertoires in COVID-19. Study-wide background: Both acute and convalescent COVID-19 samples were obtained from the United States, Italy and Spain. PBMCs, B-cell-depleted T cells, or T cells provided the cDNA or gDNA that made up the material.

The germline gives CDR1 SEHNR, CDR2 FQNEAQ (reference sequence). The length of the CDR3 is 18 residues. Trimming cost V 5 bases and J 5 bases; bases outside gene matches: 12. Per the study methods: Estimation of nucleated cell counts was performed using reference gene primer amplification. Some clones are missing from TCRdb's copy, which holds only in-frame ones; the method was immunoSEQ multiplex PCR. V, J and clone size derive from that table, while D and trimming were established from the DNA sequence. Seen here are about 300,000 clones, 89% observed once, and the top ten hold 1.7%. Self-reported history from a screening survey and questionnaire set each donor's cohort.

The sample was PBMCs or T cells enriched from blood (not recorded which). The clonotype originates from a middle-aged woman who had recovered from COVID-19. The chain joins TRBV7-9 to TRBJ2-1; 13 bases agree with TRBD2. The CDR3 DNA sequence: TGTGCCAGCAGCCCGAAATTTGGACTAGCGGGAGCCGACAATGAGCAGTTCTTC. Translating gives CASSPKFGLAGADNEQFF.